A selection of T cell receptor beta chains follows, all from one sample in a study of T-cell memory formation after mild COVID-19. From the 5' RACE reads, TCRdb called clonotypes with MiXCR, one entry per CDR3 protein. This table has around 450,000 distinct CDR3 sequences, 20% appearing once. The sequencing input was PBMCs or a T cell subset sorted from them (not recorded which). These receptors originate from an adult woman who had mild COVID-19 (a few samples of this study predate the infection). Cell type and time point are not known. Both conserved end residues are part of each CDR3. A D gene is named only where the DNA matches it firmly. Expanded clones get a size class; other rows say once, few or many, or leave the size out.

clone_size: few
v_call: TRBV7-3
j_call: TRBJ2-6
d_call: .
cdr3_aa: CASSTGPSGANVLTF
cdr3_nt: TGTGCCAGCAGCACCGGCCCCTCTGGTGCCAACGTCCTGACTTTC

clone_size: few
v_call: TRBV7-9
j_call: TRBJ2-3
d_call: .
cdr3_aa: CASSYTPTGLQDTQYF
cdr3_nt: TGTGCCAGCAGCTACACCCCAACAGGGTTGCAAGATACGCAGTATTTT

clone_size: few
v_call: TRBV14
j_call: TRBJ1-6
d_call: .
cdr3_aa: CASSPLLGAILTPLHF
cdr3_nt: TGTGCCAGCAGCCCCCTTCTCGGCGCCATTCTAACACCCCTCCACTTT

clone_size: .
v_call: TRBV6-6
j_call: TRBJ2-1
d_call: .
cdr3_aa: CASSYGAGVIGNEQFF
cdr3_nt: TGTGCCAGCAGTTACGGGGCAGGGGTGATTGGCAATGAGCAGTTCTTC

clone_size: few
v_call: TRBV9
j_call: TRBJ2-5
d_call: .
cdr3_aa: CASSPPAGETQYF
cdr3_nt: TGTGCCAGCAGCCCTCCAGCGGGAGAGACCCAGTACTTC

clone_size: .
v_call: TRBV20-1
j_call: TRBJ2-1
d_call: .
cdr3_aa: CSARDPGAAYNEQFF
cdr3_nt: TGCAGTGCTAGAGATCCGGGAGCGGCATACAATGAGCAGTTCTTC

clone_size: .
v_call: TRBV7-9
j_call: TRBJ2-7
d_call: .
cdr3_aa: CASSSQGGADYEQYF
cdr3_nt: TGTGCCAGCAGCTCCCAGGGGGGGGCAGACTACGAGCAGTACTTC

clone_size: few
v_call: TRBV30
j_call: TRBJ2-3
d_call: TRBD2
cdr3_aa: CAWNRLAGFTDTQYF
cdr3_nt: TGTGCCTGGAACCGGCTAGCGGGATTCACAGATACGCAGTATTTT

clone_size: few
v_call: TRBV27
j_call: TRBJ2-7
d_call: .
cdr3_aa: CASSPRTPSYEQYF
cdr3_nt: TGTGCCAGCAGTCCCCGGACACCCTCCTACGAGCAGTACTTC

clone_size: .
v_call: TRBV5-1
j_call: TRBJ2-3
d_call: .
cdr3_aa: CASSTAPPQDTQYF
cdr3_nt: TGCGCCAGCAGCACCGCACCCCCACAAGATACGCAGTATTTT

clone_size: .
v_call: TRBV11-2
j_call: TRBJ1-1
d_call: .
cdr3_aa: CASSPSGIMNTEAFF
cdr3_nt: TGTGCCAGCAGCCCTTCCGGGATAATGAACACTGAAGCTTTCTTT

clone_size: few
v_call: TRBV3-1
j_call: TRBJ2-6
d_call: .
cdr3_aa: CASSPHGRFSGANVLTF
cdr3_nt: TGTGCCAGCAGCCCCCATGGACGGTTCTCTGGGGCCAACGTCCTGACTTTC

clone_size: .
v_call: TRBV7-6
j_call: TRBJ2-5
d_call: .
cdr3_aa: CASSLLDSGTQYF
cdr3_nt: TGTGCCAGCAGCTTGTTGGACAGTGGGACCCAGTACTTC

clone_size: few
v_call: TRBV5-1
j_call: TRBJ2-1
d_call: .
cdr3_aa: CASSLAPTAKQFF
cdr3_nt: TGCGCCAGCAGCTTGGCCCCGACGGCTAAGCAGTTCTTC

clone_size: few
v_call: TRBV20-1
j_call: TRBJ1-2
d_call: TRBD1
cdr3_aa: CSARGQIRGGYTF
cdr3_nt: TGCAGTGCTAGGGGACAGATCCGAGGGGGCTACACCTTC

clone_size: few
v_call: TRBV11-2
j_call: TRBJ1-1
d_call: TRBD1
cdr3_aa: CASSYGQGRRRMYTEAFF
cdr3_nt: TGTGCCAGCAGCTACGGACAGGGCAGACGGAGGATGTACACTGAAGCTTTCTTT

clone_size: .
v_call: TRBV5-1
j_call: TRBJ2-1
d_call: .
cdr3_aa: CASSVRGAVNEQFF
cdr3_nt: TGCGCCAGCAGTGTCCGGGGGGCGGTTAATGAGCAGTTCTTC

clone_size: few
v_call: TRBV28
j_call: TRBJ2-7
d_call: .
cdr3_aa: CASGSDTGSYEQYF
cdr3_nt: TGTGCCAGCGGATCGGACACGGGGTCCTACGAGCAGTACTTC

clone_size: few
v_call: TRBV6-5
j_call: TRBJ1-2
d_call: .
cdr3_aa: CASSYEPLGGYTF
cdr3_nt: TGTGCCAGCAGTTACGAACCCTTGGGTGGCTACACCTTC

clone_size: once
v_call: TRBV12-3/TRBV12-4
j_call: TRBJ2-7
d_call: TRBD2
cdr3_aa: CASSLAFVAGINEQYF
cdr3_nt: TGTGCCAGCAGTTTAGCGTTTGTAGCGGGAATTAACGAGCAGTACTTC

clone_size: .
v_call: TRBV11-1
j_call: TRBJ2-7
d_call: TRBD2
cdr3_aa: CASSWGGGEQYF
cdr3_nt: TGTGCCAGCAGCTGGGGGGGTGGCGAGCAGTACTTC

clone_size: few
v_call: TRBV7-3
j_call: TRBJ2-7
d_call: .
cdr3_aa: CASSPGAATGYEQYF
cdr3_nt: TGTGCCAGCAGCCCAGGAGCGGCCACAGGCTACGAGCAGTACTTC

clone_size: .
v_call: TRBV19
j_call: TRBJ2-7
d_call: TRBD1
cdr3_aa: CASSPPGQRTYEQYF
cdr3_nt: TGTGCCAGTAGTCCACCGGGACAGAGAACCTACGAGCAGTACTTC

clone_size: few
v_call: TRBV29-1
j_call: TRBJ2-7
d_call: .
cdr3_aa: CSALGTISYEQYF
cdr3_nt: TGCAGCGCCCTAGGGACGATCTCCTACGAGCAGTACTTC

clone_size: .
v_call: TRBV3-1
j_call: TRBJ2-1
d_call: .
cdr3_aa: CASSPPGDFDNEQFF
cdr3_nt: TGTGCCAGCAGCCCCCCCGGAGACTTTGACAATGAGCAGTTCTTC

clone_size: .
v_call: TRBV12-3/TRBV12-4
j_call: TRBJ1-2
d_call: .
cdr3_aa: CASSPAGYRGYTF
cdr3_nt: TGTGCCAGCAGTCCAGCGGGGTACCGGGGCTACACCTTC

clone_size: few
v_call: TRBV6-5
j_call: TRBJ1-2
d_call: .
cdr3_aa: CASRRARERNYGYTF
cdr3_nt: TGTGCCAGCAGGCGAGCCAGAGAACGTAACTATGGCTACACCTTC